Each of the 30 T cell receptor beta chains below was sequenced from the same sample in a study of control samples from healthy donors and cancer patients. The method was immunoSEQ multiplex PCR; TCRdb's version includes in-frame clones alone and lacks a portion of them. The sample has about 180,000 clones, about 90% seen once. Material: blood. Receptors originate from a woman between 40 and 55 years old in good health.

The chain carries TRBV20-1 and TRBJ2-5; the D call may be TRBD1 or TRBD2 (6 bases each). Trimming pared 3 bases from V and 1 base from J, leaving 18 bases between. The germline V gene encodes CDR1 DFQATT and CDR2 SNEGSKA (reference sequence). This CDR3 comprises 16 residues. CDR3 in amino acids: CSASSAQGGGQETQYF. DNA of the CDR3: TGCAGTGCTAGTTCCGCACAGGGAGGAGGCCAAGAGACCCAGTACTTC.

The V and J genes are TRBV3-1 (or the pseudogene TRBV3-2) and TRBJ1-5; weak D call: TRBD1 (5 bases). CDR3 length: 13 amino acids. Between the trimmed V and J ends, which lost 1 base and 9 bases, there was a span of 10 bases. Germline lookup yields CDR1 LGHDT and CDR2 YNNKEL (reference sequence). The CDR3 loop is CASSQGKGLPQHF. The CDR3 DNA sequence: TGTGCCAGCAGCCAAGGAAAGGGGTTGCCCCAGCATTTT.

The chain recombines TRBV18 with TRBJ2-5; the D is unclear. Deletions cut 3 bases from V and 1 base from J, with 12 bases between. Germline assignment: CDR1 KGHSH and CDR2 LQKENI. The length of the CDR3 is 15 residues. The CDR3 nucleotides are TGTGCCAGCTCACCCTTAGGGCCTACCCAAGAGACCCAGTACTTC. It specifies CASSPLGPTQETQYF.

The chain recombines TRBV6-2 or TRBV6-3 with TRBJ2-7; D ambiguous. The CDR3 covers 13 residues. In germline, CDR1 is MNHEY, CDR2 SVGEGT. Between the trimmed V and J ends, which lost 6 bases and 3 bases, there was a span of 12 bases. The CDR3 DNA follows: TGTGCCAGCAGCCAAAGCAGATACTACGAGCAGTACTTC. Its protein product is CASSQSRYYEQYF.

V usage is TRBV7-9 and J usage is TRBJ1-2; D not certain. Germline CDR1 SEHNR, CDR2 FQNEAQ (reference sequence). The CDR3 length is 14 residues. V was cut by 1 base and J by 3 bases, with 9 bases left in between. CDR3 protein: CASSLDSGYYGYTF. CDR3 bases: TGTGCCAGCAGCTTAGATTCGGGTTACTATGGCTACACCTTC.

V gene TRBV11-1 combines with J gene TRBJ2-3; TRBD2 is a possible D gene (5 bases). The length of the CDR3 is 13 residues. Trimming pared 10 bases from V and 2 bases from J, leaving 13 bases between. Germline CDR1 SGHAT, CDR2 FQDESV (reference sequence). CDR3 in amino acids: CATTGADTDTQYF. CDR3 coding DNA: TGTGCCACCACCGGAGCGGACACAGATACGCAGTATTTT.

The V gene is TRBV3-1 (or the pseudogene TRBV3-2), the J gene TRBJ1-4; D is ambiguous. Trimming shortened V by 4 bases and J by 5 bases, and 8 bases separated the two germline ends. Looked up from germline, CDR1 is LGHDT and CDR2 is YNNKEL (reference sequence). This CDR3 has 13 residues. CDR3 in amino acids: CASSLGPNEKLFF. As DNA, the CDR3 is TGTGCCAGCAGCCTAGGACCCAATGAAAAACTGTTTTTT.

V gene TRBV10-1 combines with J gene TRBJ1-1; the match to TRBD1 covers 7 bases. CDR1 WNHNN and CDR2 SYGVQD come from the germline V gene (reference sequence). V was clipped by 8 bases and J by 4 bases; unmatched bases: 10. This CDR3 has 14 residues. CDR3 DNA sequence: TGCGCCAGCCACCCAGGGGGTACGACCACTGAAGCTTTCTTT. It translates to CASHPGGTTTEAFF.

The chain is built from TRBV7-2 and TRBJ2-1, with D perhaps TRBD2 (5 bases). In germline, CDR1 is SGHTA, CDR2 FQGNSA. The CDR3 spans 14 residues. V was cut by 6 bases and J by 6 bases, with 15 bases left in between. The CDR3 DNA reads TGTGCCAGCAGACCAGGCGGGTCTATCAATGAGCAGTTCTTC. Amino acid sequence: CASRPGGSINEQFF.

The chain links TRBV24-1 to TRBJ1-1; 7 positions match TRBD1. There are 15 residues in the CDR3. The junction had 9 bases not matched to a gene; V was cut back by 9 bases and J by 0 bases. Per the germline V gene, CDR1 is KGHDR and CDR2 is SFDVKD. CDR3 DNA sequence: TGTGCCACCTACAATTCCGGGACAGTGAACACTGAAGCTTTCTTT. It specifies CATYNSGTVNTEAFF.

In regard to this clone: This same CDR3 is encoded by further DNA sequences in the sample. The chain is built from TRBV2 and TRBJ2-1; D ambiguous. Germline assignment: CDR1 SNHLY and CDR2 FYNNEI. This CDR3 contains 11 residues. Deletions cut 3 bases from V and 4 bases from J, with 1 base between. The CDR3 bases are TGTGCCAGCAGTGAGTACAATGAGCAGTTCTTC. It translates to CASSEYNEQFF.

The V call is TRBV5-4, the J call TRBJ2-1, with 10 bases that match TRBD1. CDR3 size: 16 residues. V trimming: 3 bases; J trimming: 7 bases; junction bases outside the gene matches: 10. Germline CDR1 is SGHNT and CDR2 is YYREEE (reference sequence). The CDR3 DNA reads as TGTGCCAGCAGCTCGACCCGGGACAGGGGTGTGAATGAGCAGTTCTTC. Translating it yields CASSSTRDRGVNEQFF.

The chain is built from TRBV6-5 and TRBJ2-7, with 8 bases that match TRBD2. Per germline, CDR1 MNHEY and CDR2 SVGAGI. The length of the CDR3 is 15 residues. Trimming at V came to 6 bases and at J to 1 base, leaving 8 bases not matched to a gene. CDR3 region: CASRSTSGASYEQYF. CDR3 nucleotide sequence: TGTGCCAGCAGAAGCACTAGCGGCGCTTCCTACGAGCAGTACTTC.

The V call is TRBV7-8, the J call TRBJ2-7; D not resolved. From germline, CDR1 is SGHVS and CDR2 FQNEAQ. The CDR3 contains 15 residues. Trimming removed 5 bases from V and 2 bases from J, with 16 bases in between. This CDR3 is CASSLDGPRTYEQYF. The CDR3 region has the DNA TGTGCCAGCAGCCTAGATGGACCGCGGACCTACGAGCAGTACTTC.

The genes are TRBV6-5 and TRBJ1-5; 7 bases agree with TRBD1. CDR3 size: 13 residues. Trimming at V came to 11 bases and at J to 5 bases, leaving 9 bases not matched to a gene. Germline V gene data show CDR1 as MNHEY and CDR2 as SVGAGI. The CDR3 DNA reads TGTGCCGCAGGGGGTAAAGGGTATCAGCCCCAGCATTTT. This encodes CAAGGKGYQPQHF.

This clone has a single count. The V call is TRBV10-3, the J call TRBJ2-3; the match to TRBD2 covers 9 bases. V lost 7 bases to trimming and J lost 4 bases; unmatched junction nucleotides: 12. In germline, CDR1 is ENHRY, CDR2 SYGVKD. The length of the CDR3 is 16 residues. As DNA, the CDR3 is TGTGCCATCAAGGAGGCGGCGGGGGGGATCCCAGATACGCAGTATTTT. It codes for CAIKEAAGGIPDTQYF.

The V and J genes are TRBV9 and TRBJ1-2; D uncertain. CDR1 is SGDLS and CDR2 is YYNGEE in the germline V gene. Trimming removed 2 bases at V and 2 bases at J, with 13 bases between. The CDR3 contains 15 residues. DNA for the CDR3: TGTGCCAGCAGCGTTCGAACCGGGATCAACTATGGCTACACCTTC. Protein product: CASSVRTGINYGYTF.

The CDR3 nucleotides read TGTGCCAGCAGTTTGGTGGGACACATAAATCAGCCCCAGCATTTT. It encodes CASSLVGHINQPQHF. The rearrangement links TRBV27 to TRBJ1-5; D may be TRBD1 (6 bases). This CDR3 region has 15 residues. Trimming cost V 3 bases and J 4 bases, with 13 bases left between them. Per the germline V gene, CDR1 is MNHEY and CDR2 is SMNVEV (reference sequence).

The chain carries TRBV6-5 and TRBJ1-3, with a tentative D call TRBD1 (5 bases). V was shortened by 8 bases and J by 0 bases, with 14 bases between the two germline ends. Germline values: CDR1 MNHEY, CDR2 SVGAGI. The CDR3 covers 15 residues. CDR3 nucleotide sequence: TGTGCCAGCGGATTGGAGGGGATCTCTGGAAACACCATATATTTT. This gives the protein CASGLEGISGNTIYF.

This chain connects TRBV14 to TRBJ2-7; D unclear. V was shortened by 0 bases and J by 7 bases, with 13 bases between the two germline ends. The CDR3 loop spans 14 amino acids. Germline V gives CDR1 SGHDN, CDR2 FVKESK. In DNA, the CDR3 is TGTGCCAGCAGCCAAGACTGGCCCCCGGGTGAGCAGTACTTC. Its translation is CASSQDWPPGEQYF.

In this sample, this clone turned up once. The chain recombines TRBV6-1 with TRBJ2-3, with D perhaps given as TRBD1 or TRBD2 (5 bases each). Per the germline V gene, CDR1 is MNHNS and CDR2 is SASEGT. The CDR3 consists of 16 residues. Trimming removed 4 bases from V and 1 base from J, with 15 bases in between. In DNA form, the CDR3 reads TGTGCCAGCAGTGTGAGCCGGGACGAGTGCACAGATACGCAGTATTTT. As protein: CASSVSRDECTDTQYF.

The rearrangement links TRBV9 to TRBJ1-1; the D gene is possibly TRBD1 (5 bases). Germline assignment: CDR1 SGDLS and CDR2 YYNGEE. The CDR3 has 13 amino acids. The V gene lost 0 bases and the J gene lost 5 bases, with 8 bases spanning the gap. CDR3: CASSVGGETEAFF. CDR3 DNA sequence: TGTGCCAGCAGCGTAGGAGGGGAGACTGAAGCTTTCTTT.

This sequence joins TRBV19 and TRBJ1-2; maybe TRBD1 (5 bases). Germline CDR1 LNHDA, CDR2 SQIVND (reference sequence). The germline V and J ends were trimmed by 6 bases and 3 bases, with 20 bases remaining between them. The CDR3 consists of 16 residues. The CDR3 nucleotides are TGTGCCAGTAGCCAGGTTCCCGGGACGGAATACTATGGCTACACCTTC. As protein: CASSQVPGTEYYGYTF.

A remark on this clone: A read error may produce the germline difference seen at one junction end. At the DNA level, this CDR3 is encoded by other sequences in the same sample as well. The gene calls are TRBV18 and TRBJ1-3, with D hard to call. The CDR3 is 11 amino acids. In germline, CDR1 is KGHSH, CDR2 LQKENI. The CDR3 nucleotides are TGCGCCAGCTCATACGGAAACACCATATATTTT. As protein: CASSYGNTIYF.

CDR3 region: CASSRGGGQGYEQYF. The CDR3 DNA reads as TGTGCCAGCTCACGCGGGGGGGGACAGGGCTACGAGCAGTACTTC. J is TRBJ2-7 and V is TRBV18; the D gene could be TRBD1 or TRBD2 (9 bases each). Germline CDR1 KGHSH, CDR2 LQKENI. The V end was cut by 4 bases, the J end by 3 bases, with 16 bases between. This CDR3 has 15 residues.

This clone came up once. The genes are TRBV5-5 and TRBJ1-5, with 10 bases fitting TRBD1. Per the germline V gene, CDR1 is SGHKS and CDR2 is YYEKEE (reference sequence). CDR3 length: 17 amino acids. J was trimmed by 5 bases and V by 1 base; bases with no gene match: 9. For the CDR3, the DNA is TGTGCCAGCAGCTTGAAAGCACCCGGGACAGGGGATCAGCCCCAGCATTTT. Amino acids: CASSLKAPGTGDQPQHF. The whole variable domain, filled in from reference TRBV5-5 and TRBJ1-5, reads DAGVTQSPTHLIKTRGQQVTLRCSPISGHKSVSWYQQVLGQGPQFIFQYYEKEERGRGNFPDRFSARQFPNYSSELNVNALLLGDSALYLCASSLKAPGTGDQPQHFGDGTRLSIL.

This clone was recorded only once. V gene TRBV7-9 combines with J gene TRBJ2-5; tentative D call: TRBD2 (7 bases). V was pared by 2 bases and J by 1 base, with 11 bases between. The germline V gene has CDR1 SEHNR and CDR2 FQNEAQ (reference sequence). This CDR3 region has 15 residues. For the CDR3, the DNA is TGTGCCAGCAGCTTAAGGGGGGGCCTCCAAGAGACCCAGTACTTC. Its protein is CASSLRGGLQETQYF. Full variable domain (outside the CDR3, taken from reference TRBV7-9 and TRBJ2-5): DTGVSQNPRHKITKRGQNVTFRCDPISEHNRLYWYRQTLGQGPEFLTYFQNEAQLEKSRLLSDRFSAERPKGSFSTLEIQRTEQGDSAMYLCASSLRGGLQETQYFGPGTRLLVL.

The chain carries TRBV6-1 and TRBJ1-1, with TRBD1 as a possible D gene (5 bases). Looked up from germline, CDR1 is MNHNS and CDR2 is SASEGT. This CDR3 has 14 amino acids. The ends were cut back, 3 bases at V and 4 bases at J, with 12 bases in the middle. The chain's CDR3 is CASSEDYRSTEAFF. In nucleotides, the CDR3 is TGTGCCAGCAGTGAGGACTACAGGAGCACTGAAGCTTTCTTT.

The gene calls are TRBV6-2 or TRBV6-3 and TRBJ2-3; D not resolved. This CDR3 is 12 amino acids long. V shed 2 bases and J shed 5 bases, with 5 bases lying between them. The V gene's germline CDR1 is MNHEY and CDR2 SVGEGT. CDR3 residues: CASSYARDTQYF. The CDR3, as DNA: TGTGCCAGCAGTTACGCGAGAGATACGCAGTATTTT.

The table lists this clone with a few counts. The J gene is TRBJ1-2, the V gene TRBV5-1; 10 nucleotides agree with TRBD1. With V trimmed by 0 bases and J by 7 bases, 3 bases remained unmatched. The CDR3 length is 14 residues. Germline loops: CDR1 SGHRS, CDR2 YFSETQ. This chain's CDR3 is CASSLGDRGGGYTF. DNA of the CDR3: TGCGCCAGCAGCTTGGGGGACAGGGGTGGTGGCTACACCTTC.